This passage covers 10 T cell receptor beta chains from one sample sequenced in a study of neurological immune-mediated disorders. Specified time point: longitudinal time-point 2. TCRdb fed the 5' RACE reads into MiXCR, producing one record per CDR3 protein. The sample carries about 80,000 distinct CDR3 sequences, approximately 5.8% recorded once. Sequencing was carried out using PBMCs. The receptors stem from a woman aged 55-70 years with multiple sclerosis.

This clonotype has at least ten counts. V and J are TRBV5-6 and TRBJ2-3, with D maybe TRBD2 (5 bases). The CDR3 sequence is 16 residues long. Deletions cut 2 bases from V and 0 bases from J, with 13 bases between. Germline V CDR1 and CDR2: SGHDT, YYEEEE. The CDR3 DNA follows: TGTGCCAGCAGCTTCGCGCTAGCCCCCAGCACAGATACGCAGTATTTT. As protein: CASSFALAPSTDTQYF.

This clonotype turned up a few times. CDR3 sequence: CASSWGGQRNYGYTF. CDR3 bases: TGCGCCAGCAGCTGGGGAGGGCAGCGTAACTATGGCTACACCTTC. The chain combines TRBV5-1 with TRBJ1-2; D ambiguous. This CDR3 region has 15 residues. Germline V gene lookup returns CDR1 SGHRS and CDR2 YFSETQ. The germline V and J ends were trimmed by 3 bases and 1 base, with 13 bases remaining between them.

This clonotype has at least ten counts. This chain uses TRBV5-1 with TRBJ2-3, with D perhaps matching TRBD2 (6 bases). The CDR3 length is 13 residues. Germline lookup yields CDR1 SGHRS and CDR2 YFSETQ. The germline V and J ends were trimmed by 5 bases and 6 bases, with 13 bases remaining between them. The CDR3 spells CASRPAEGDTQYF. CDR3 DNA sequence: TGCGCCAGCAGACCAGCGGAGGGGGATACGCAGTATTTT.

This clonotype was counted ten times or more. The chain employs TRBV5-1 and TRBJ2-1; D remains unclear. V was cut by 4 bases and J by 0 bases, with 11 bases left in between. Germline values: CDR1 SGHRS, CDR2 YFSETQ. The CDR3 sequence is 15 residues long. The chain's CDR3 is CASSPTGSSYNEQFF. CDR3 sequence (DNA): TGCGCCAGCAGCCCGACGGGCAGCTCCTACAATGAGCAGTTCTTC.

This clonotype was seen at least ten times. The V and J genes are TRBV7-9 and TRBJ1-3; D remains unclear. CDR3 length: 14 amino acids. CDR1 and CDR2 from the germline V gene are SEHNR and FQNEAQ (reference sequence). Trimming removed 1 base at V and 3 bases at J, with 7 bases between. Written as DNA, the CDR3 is TGTGCCAGCAGCTTAGTGGGTATTGGAAACACCATATATTTT. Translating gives CASSLVGIGNTIYF.

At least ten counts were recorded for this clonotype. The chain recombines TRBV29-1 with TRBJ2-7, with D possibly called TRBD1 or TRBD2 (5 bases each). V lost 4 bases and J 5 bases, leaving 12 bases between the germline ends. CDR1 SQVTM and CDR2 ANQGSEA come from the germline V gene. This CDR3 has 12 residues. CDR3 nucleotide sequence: TGCAGCGTTGCCAGTGGGGGTAACGAGCAGTACTTC. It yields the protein CSVASGGNEQYF.

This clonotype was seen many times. The DNA for the CDR3 is TGCAGCGTCGGACGGAGTGGAGGGGTGAACACTGAAGCTTTCTTT. Its translation: CSVGRSGGVNTEAFF. The genes are TRBV29-1 and TRBJ1-1; D is perhaps TRBD1 (5 bases). This CDR3 has 15 amino acids. V lost 6 bases and J lost 0, with 17 bases in between. The V gene's germline CDR1 is SQVTM and CDR2 ANQGSEA.

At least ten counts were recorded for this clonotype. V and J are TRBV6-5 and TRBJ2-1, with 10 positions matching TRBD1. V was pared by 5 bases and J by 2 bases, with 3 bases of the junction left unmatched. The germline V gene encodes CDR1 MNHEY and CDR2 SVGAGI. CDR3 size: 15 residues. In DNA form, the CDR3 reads TGTGCCAGCAGTCCGGGACAGGGGACCTACAATGAGCAGTTCTTC. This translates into CASSPGQGTYNEQFF.

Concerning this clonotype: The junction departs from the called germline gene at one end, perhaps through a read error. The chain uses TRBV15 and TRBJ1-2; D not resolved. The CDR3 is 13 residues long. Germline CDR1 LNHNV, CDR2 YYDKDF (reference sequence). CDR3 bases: TGTGCCACCAGCAGAGATCGCTGGGCACCGGCCCACTTC. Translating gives CATSRDRWAPAHF.

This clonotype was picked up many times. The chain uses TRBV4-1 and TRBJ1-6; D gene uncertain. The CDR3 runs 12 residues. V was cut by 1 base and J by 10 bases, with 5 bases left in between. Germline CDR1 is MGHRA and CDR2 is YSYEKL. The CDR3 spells CASSQVLSPLHF. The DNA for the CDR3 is TGCGCCAGCAGCCAAGTATTATCACCCCTCCACTTT.